The 5 T cell receptor beta chains below come from one sample, sequenced in a study of vaccination and CD4 T cells after COVID-19 (dated by TCRdb to 2022 to 2024). What these receptors recognize is not known. Library generation was performed with PCR. Sequencing took place on an Illumina iSeq 100. DNA from cultured CD4+ T cells underwent TCR sequencing with the Oncomine TCR Beta short-read assay at the Johns Hopkins FTIC core. TCRdb reworked the public reads: Q25 trimming with fastp, MiXCR clone assembly, productive beta chains retained. Rows are unified per CDR3 protein, each entry keeping the most common DNA and genes. For this sample there are about 10,000 distinct CDR3 sequences; less than 85% appear just once. The ten largest make up 9% of the sample. The sample's treatment or condition label, decoded: roughly 11-day PBMC culture with coronavirus spike peptide pools or control peptides (ViraFEST assay).

The material sequenced was CD4+ T cells from blood, cultured in vitro. These receptors came from a human donor who had recovered from COVID-19.

This chain uses TRBV6-4 with TRBJ2-6, with D hard to call. CDR3 length: 15 amino acids. The germline V gene has CDR1 MRHNA and CDR2 SNTAGT. V was pared by 5 bases and J by 4 bases, with 12 bases between. The CDR3 DNA follows: TGTGCCAGCAGTCGGACCTCCGCCGGGGCCAACGTCCTGACTTTC. Translating gives CASSRTSAGANVLTF.

This clonotype has a single count. The chain links TRBV6-1 to TRBJ1-5; 9 nucleotides match TRBD1. The CDR3 has 16 amino acids. With 6 bases clipped from V and 4 bases from J, the junction kept 10 bases outside the gene matches. From germline, CDR1 is MNHNS and CDR2 SASEGT. The CDR3 loop reads CASRQSQGARNQPQHF. The CDR3 DNA reads TGTGCCAGCAGGCAATCACAGGGGGCACGAAATCAGCCCCAGCATTTT.

The chain has TRBV11-2 and TRBJ2-1; D remains unclear. The germline V gene encodes CDR1 SGHAT and CDR2 FQNNGV. CDR3 length: 16 amino acids. V was pared by 0 bases and J by 2 bases, with 11 bases between. The CDR3 here is CASSLERLPAYNEQFF. In nucleotides, the CDR3 is TGTGCCAGCAGCTTAGAGCGGCTCCCTGCCTACAATGAGCAGTTCTTC.

The V gene is TRBV24-1, the J gene TRBJ2-3; the match to TRBD2 covers 10 bases. The CDR3 covers 16 residues. Germline lookup yields CDR1 KGHDR and CDR2 SFDVKD. The V gene end was trimmed by 4 bases and the J gene end by 3 bases; junction bases not matched to a gene: 6. CDR3 region: CATSDPGLAVTDTQYF. The CDR3 DNA sequence: TGTGCCACCAGTGACCCTGGACTAGCGGTGACAGATACGCAGTATTTT.

The chain carries TRBV6-5 and TRBJ1-2; 8 positions agree with TRBD1. The CDR3 has 16 amino acids. V trimming: 2 bases; J trimming: 0 bases; junction bases outside the gene matches: 5. Germline V lookup: CDR1 MNHEY, CDR2 SVGAGI. In nucleotides, the CDR3 is TGTGCCAGCAGTTACCGAGACAGGGGACCTAACTATGGCTACACCTTC. Translating gives CASSYRDRGPNYGYTF.